A selection of T cell receptor beta chains follows, all from one sample in a study of T cells in tuberculosis. The protocol was immunoSEQ multiplex PCR, while the TCRdb copy is restricted to in-frame clones and leaves out a portion. The sample yields 35,000 to 45,000 clones, almost 95% seen once. The specimen was PBMCs. Receptors originate from a donor aged 5 to 30 with latent tuberculosis or without tuberculosis infection. Some clones in this sample may be carry-over from other donors' samples. Both conserved end residues are part of each CDR3.

cdr3_aa: CASSLVPAGGRIDTQYF
v_call: TRBV7-6

cdr3_aa: CASNILTGQGVNEQFF
v_call: TRBV27

cdr3_aa: CASSLDRAYSTDTQYF
v_call: TRBV7-9

cdr3_aa: CARGGDVYGYTF
v_call: TRBV30

cdr3_aa: CASSPPPGLAGGHEQYF
v_call: TRBV27

cdr3_aa: CASSIAGGQVNQPQHF
v_call: TRBV19

cdr3_aa: CASSPIPRTGRATNEKLFF
v_call: TRBV4-3

cdr3_aa: CASSWGEWTDTQYF
v_call: TRBV18

cdr3_aa: CASSQTDRLNTGELFF
v_call: TRBV13

cdr3_aa: CASSSRRYRDTANYGYTF
v_call: TRBV19

cdr3_aa: CASSLLASETQYF
v_call: TRBV13

cdr3_aa: CASSQAEARNTEAFF
v_call: TRBV4-1

cdr3_aa: CASSSTGGSGNTIYF
v_call: TRBV27

cdr3_aa: CATTSEAGFVGELFF
v_call: TRBV25-1

cdr3_aa: CASSPLAGRTTGELFF
v_call: TRBV18